The 15 T cell receptor beta chains below come from one sample, sequenced in a study of CD8+CD57+ T cells in acquired aplastic anemia. Template material for TCR beta VDJ and CDR3 profiling consisted of genomic DNA. MiXCR was run by TCRdb on the reads, yielding one entry per CDR3 protein. Altogether some 170,000 distinct CDR3 sequences are present, around 60% being singletons, with the ten largest covering under 45%. Patients sequenced had flow cytometry evidence of CD8+CD57+ cell expansion. The sample taken for sequencing was sorted CD4+, CD8+, or CD8+CD57+ T cells (not recorded which) from PBMCs. These receptors originate from a human donor with aplastic anemia.

This chain connects TRBV2 to TRBJ2-7; 11 bases align to TRBD2. Germline V gene sequence: CDR1 SNHLY, CDR2 FYNNEI. The CDR3 covers 15 residues. V dropped 6 bases and J dropped 5; count of bases not matched to a gene: 9. The CDR3 nucleotides read TGTGCCAGCAGGGCAACTAGCGGGAGTGCCGACGAGCAGTACTTC. Translated, it gives CASRATSGSADEQYF.

The chain recombines TRBV2 with TRBJ2-5, with a possible D match to TRBD2 (6 bases). The J call may be wrong; the DNA end is better matched by TRBJ2-7. There are 14 residues in the CDR3. Germline V gene data show CDR1 as SNHLY and CDR2 as FYNNEI. CDR3 protein: CASIDPGETDEQYF. The CDR3 DNA reads TGTGCCAGCATAGACCCGGGAGAGACGGACGAGCAGTACTTC.

The chain is built from TRBV27 and TRBJ2-4; TRBD2 is a possible D gene (6 bases). Trimming stripped 2 bases from V and 7 bases from J, with 12 bases between. CDR1 and CDR2 (germline): MNHEY, SMNVEV (reference sequence). The CDR3 runs to 14 residues. CDR3 sequence (DNA): TGTGCCAGCAGTTTAGGGGGGACTGGGAACATTCAGTACTTC. Translating gives CASSLGGTGNIQYF.

The chain couples TRBV7-8 to TRBJ1-1, with no clear D. The germline V gene encodes CDR1 SGHVS and CDR2 FQNEAQ. The V end lost 3 bases, the J end lost 1 base, and 9 bases lay between the germline ends. This CDR3 has 14 residues. This CDR3 is CASSFPYTNTEAFF. For the CDR3, the DNA is TGTGCCAGCAGCTTCCCCTACACGAACACTGAAGCTTTCTTT.

This chain uses TRBV7-2 with TRBJ2-5, with D uncertain. V dropped 1 base and J dropped 3 bases, with 6 bases sitting between them. Germline V gene lookup returns CDR1 SGHTA and CDR2 FQGNSA. CDR3 length equals 13 residues. The CDR3 region has the DNA TGTGCCAGCAGCTTAGTAGTGGAAGAGACCCAGTACTTC. Protein product: CASSLVVEETQYF. Full variable domain (remainder filled in from reference TRBV7-2 and TRBJ2-5): GAGVSQSPSNKVTEKGKDVELRCDPISGHTALYWYRQSLGQGLEFLIYFQGNSAPDKSGLPSDRFSAERTGGSVSTLTIQRTQQEDSAVYLCASSLVVEETQYFGPGTRLLVL.

This clonotype was seen once. The chain has TRBV7-8 and TRBJ1-2; TRBD1 might be the D (6 bases). Trimming removed 2 bases at V and 7 bases at J, with 11 bases between. The CDR3 has 13 amino acids. Germline loops: CDR1 SGHVS, CDR2 FQNEAQ. The CDR3 sequence is CASSLQGQVGYTF. As DNA, the CDR3 is TGTGCCAGCAGCTTACAGGGGCAGGTTGGCTACACCTTC.

The chain joins TRBV7-2 to TRBJ1-3; D remains ambiguous. The CDR3 length is 12 residues. V was cut by 2 bases and J by 4 bases, with 3 bases left in between. Germline V gene sequence: CDR1 SGHTA, CDR2 FQGNSA. CDR3 amino acids: CASSLPGNTIYF. The CDR3 bases are TGTGCCAGCAGCTTACCCGGAAACACCATATATTTT.

This sequence joins TRBV25-1 and TRBJ1-2; tentative D call: TRBD1 (5 bases). Germline values: CDR1 MGHDK, CDR2 SYGVNS. The CDR3 spans 17 residues. V lost 5 bases to trimming and J lost 2 bases, with 21 bases between them. The CDR3, as DNA: TGTGCCAGCAGTTCCCTAGGGGCGGGGCGAGGAAACTATGGCTACACCTTC. Protein: CASSSLGAGRGNYGYTF.

This clonotype was detected many times. The chain combines TRBV5-4 with TRBJ2-7; D remains unclear. V was shortened by 0 bases and J by 4 bases, with 8 bases between the two germline ends. CDR1 and CDR2 (germline): SGHNT, YYREEE (reference sequence). The CDR3 covers 13 residues. The CDR3 here is CASSLGAGYEQYF. As DNA, the CDR3 is TGTGCCAGCAGCTTGGGGGCAGGTTACGAGCAGTACTTC.

This rearrangement joins TRBV7-9 to TRBJ2-3, with 10 nucleotides matching TRBD1. From germline, CDR1 is SEHNR and CDR2 FQNEAQ (reference sequence). The CDR3 spans 19 residues. V dropped 2 bases and J dropped 11; count of bases not matched to a gene: 22. The CDR3 sequence: CASSLFVGQGRISYNEQYF. CDR3 bases: TGTGCCAGCAGCTTATTTGTGGGACAGGGGAGAATCTCCTACAATGAGCAGTATTTT.

This clonotype was counted at least ten times. The rearrangement joins TRBV11-2 to TRBJ2-2; possible D gene TRBD2, 6 bases. In germline, CDR1 is SGHAT, CDR2 FQNNGV. V was shortened by 2 bases and J by 6 bases, with 16 bases between the two germline ends. The CDR3 contains 16 residues. The CDR3 is CASSLTVREVPGELFF. The CDR3 DNA sequence: TGTGCCAGCAGCTTAACCGTTAGGGAGGTGCCCGGGGAGCTGTTTTTT.

This clonotype was seen at least ten times. The chain uses TRBV7-6 and TRBJ2-2; D is perhaps TRBD1 or TRBD2 (5 bases each). The CDR3 totals 15 residues. CDR1 and CDR2 (germline): SGHVS, FNYEAQ. Trimming removed 8 bases from V and 3 bases from J, with 16 bases in between. The CDR3 here is CASQSRDPYTGELFF. The CDR3 coding sequence is TGTGCCAGCCAGAGCCGGGACCCATACACCGGGGAGCTGTTTTTT.

This clonotype was picked up many times. The chain carries TRBV24-1 and TRBJ2-3; D unclear. This CDR3 spans 13 amino acids. The V gene lost 3 bases and the J gene lost 1 base, with 4 bases spanning the gap. Germline CDR1 and CDR2: KGHDR and SFDVKD. The CDR3 region has the DNA TGTGCCACCAGTGATAAGGGCACAGATACGCAGTATTTT. Its protein is CATSDKGTDTQYF.

This chain uses TRBV29-1 with TRBJ1-2; tentative D call: TRBD1 (5 bases). This CDR3 contains 14 residues. Germline CDR1 SQVTM, CDR2 ANQGSEA. Trimming removed 2 bases from V and 3 bases from J, with 13 bases in between. As DNA, the CDR3 is TGCAGCGTTGAAAGCAGGGAGGCGTACTATGGCTACACCTTC. Its translation: CSVESREAYYGYTF.

This chain joins TRBV20-1 and TRBJ1-1; D is uncertain. V was pared by 0 bases and J by 4 bases, with 6 bases between. CDR1 DFQATT and CDR2 SNEGSKA come from the germline V gene (reference sequence). This CDR3 is built from 12 residues. CDR3 coding DNA: TGCAGTGCTAGAGACGTAGGCACTGAAGCTTTCTTT. Encoded protein: CSARDVGTEAFF.